This T cell receptor (beta chain) originates from a study of spatial heterogeneity in lung cancer. Overall study: Tumor-region counts of TCR transcripts tracked strongly with a T cell module score from matched bulk RNA-seq.

This clonotype was found a few times. The target antigen is unknown. Time point of the sample: sample taken at primary tumor resection. TCRdb reprocessed the 5' RACE reads with MiXCR, giving one entry per CDR3 protein. This sample has some 7,000 distinct CDR3 sequences, with around 15% found just once. Study conclusions and caveats: Intratumoral expanded alpha and beta TCR counts were found to track tumor mutation counts.

V was clipped by 4 bases and J by 7 bases; unmatched bases: 6. The length of the CDR3 is 15 residues. CDR1 is SGHRS, CDR2 YFSETQ, per germline. The chain is built from TRBV5-1 and TRBJ2-2; TRBD2 matches at 11 bases. The material was lung tumor tissue, obtained at surgery. The receptor comes from a male donor with early-stage non-small cell lung cancer. The DNA of the CDR3 is TGCGCCAGCAGCGAAACTAGCGGGAGCGGCGGGGAGCTGTTTTTT. It is translated as CASSETSGSGGELFF.